A single sample gave rise to the 29 T cell receptor beta chains below, sequenced in a study of T cells after yellow fever vaccination. TCRdb reprocessed the 5' RACE reads with MiXCR, giving one entry per CDR3 protein. The sample carries under 550,000 distinct CDR3 sequences, about a fifth recorded once. Sequenced material: PBMCs, taken roughly 20 days after the first yellow fever vaccination. The receptors here all came from a young man who received the YFV17D yellow fever vaccine.

The J gene is TRBJ1-3, the V gene TRBV9, with unresolved D. V was cut by 0 bases and J by 0 bases, with 7 bases left in between. This CDR3 has 15 residues. Germline CDR1 reads SGDLS; CDR2 reads YYNGEE. The CDR3 here is CASSVEVISGNTIYF. CDR3 DNA: TGTGCCAGCAGCGTAGAGGTGATCTCTGGAAACACCATATATTTT. Full variable domain (rest looked up from reference TRBV9 and TRBJ1-3): DSGVTQTPKHLITATGQRVTLRCSPRSGDLSVYWYQQSLDQGLQFLIQYYNGEERAKGNILERFSAQQFPDLHSELNLSSLELGDSALYFCASSVEVISGNTIYFGEGSWLTVV.

The rearrangement links TRBV28 to TRBJ2-5; D call uncertain. The ends were cut back, 2 bases at V and 5 bases at J, with 9 bases in the middle. Germline CDR1 is MDHEN and CDR2 is SYDVKM. The CDR3 is made up of 13 amino acids. The CDR3 nucleotides are TGTGCCAGCAGTTTACGGGTCTGGGAGACCCAGTACTTC. It specifies CASSLRVWETQYF.

A word on this clonotype: The germline gene is not matched at one end of the junction; a read error may be the cause. The chain links TRBV9 to TRBJ2-3, with 9 bases matching TRBD2. CDR1 and CDR2 (germline): SGDLS, YYNGEE. CDR3 length: 17 residues. The CDR3 reads CASSVLPGRGGTDTQYF. In nucleotides, the CDR3 is TGTGCCAGCAGCGTCCTCCCAGGGCGGGGGGGCACAGATACGCAGTATTTC.

The gene calls are TRBV7-2 and TRBJ1-5; a weak D match, TRBD1 (6 bases). Germline loops: CDR1 SGHTA, CDR2 FQGNSA. The CDR3 totals 14 residues. V lost 1 base to trimming and J lost 7 bases, with 11 bases between them. The CDR3 spells CASSLVRGAQPQHF. CDR3 sequence (DNA): TGTGCCAGCAGCTTAGTGCGGGGGGCCCAGCCCCAGCATTTT.

This clonotype was counted only a few times. The chain carries TRBV2 and TRBJ1-2; no clear D gene. There are 13 residues in the CDR3. The germline CDR1 and CDR2 sequences are SNHLY and FYNNEI. Trimming shortened V by 5 bases and J by 3 bases, and 10 bases separated the two germline ends. DNA for the CDR3: TGTGCCAGCAGTCCCGACGGGTACTATGGCTACACCTTC. Its protein product is CASSPDGYYGYTF.

This clonotype was recorded a few times. The chain combines TRBV18 with TRBJ1-4, with D maybe TRBD1 (5 bases). The CDR3 consists of 15 residues. The germline V gene encodes CDR1 KGHSH and CDR2 LQKENI. V lost 3 bases and J 8 bases, leaving 16 bases between the germline ends. The CDR3 loop is CASSPTQGGGEKLFF. The CDR3 DNA sequence: TGTGCCAGCTCACCGACCCAGGGAGGAGGCGAAAAACTGTTTTTT.

This sequence joins TRBV9 and TRBJ2-5; 7 positions match TRBD2. Germline V gene sequence: CDR1 SGDLS, CDR2 YYNGEE. Losses at the gene ends were 2 bases for V and 2 bases for J; bases not matched to a gene: 12. The CDR3 totals 17 residues. The CDR3 is CASSVYGGSAKQETQYF. As DNA, the CDR3 is TGTGCCAGCAGCGTCTACGGGGGGTCCGCGAAACAAGAGACCCAGTACTTC.

This clonotype showed up just a few times. This chain links TRBV21-1 with TRBJ2-1; no check of the table's D call, TRBD1, against the DNA was made. TRBV21-1 is designated a pseudogene. The CDR3 is 14 amino acids. As DNA, the CDR3 is TGTGCCAGCAGCAACAGGGTAAACTACAATGAGCAGTTCTTC. Translated: CASSNRVNYNEQFF.

The chain employs TRBV5-6 and TRBJ1-4; D gene uncertain. The CDR3 is made up of 16 amino acids. V dropped 4 bases and J dropped 2 bases, with 15 bases sitting between them. CDR1 is SGHDT, CDR2 YYEEEE, per germline. CDR3 coding DNA: TGTGCCAGCAGCCGAGACGGATTTAGGACTAATGAAAAACTGTTTTTT. This gives the protein CASSRDGFRTNEKLFF.

The gene calls are TRBV28 and TRBJ1-4; no firm D call. The CDR3 length is 15 residues. V was pared by 5 bases and J by 4 bases, with 14 bases between. Germline values: CDR1 MDHEN, CDR2 SYDVKM. The CDR3 reads CASSPPQENNEKLFF. The CDR3, as DNA: TGTGCCAGCAGTCCCCCCCAAGAGAATAATGAAAAACTGTTTTTT.

In this sample, this clonotype turned up many times. V usage is TRBV7-9 and J usage is TRBJ2-3; D remains ambiguous. The CDR3 runs to 15 residues. The germline V gene encodes CDR1 SEHNR and CDR2 FQNEAQ (reference sequence). Trimming took 5 bases from V and 1 from J, leaving 13 bases between them. The CDR3 nucleotides read TGTGCCAGCAGCCCCTCGAGGTTTCGCACAGATACGCAGTATTTT. Translating it yields CASSPSRFRTDTQYF.

The chain combines TRBV20-1 with TRBJ2-3, with 8 bases identical to TRBD2. The CDR3 runs 14 residues. The V segment lost 4 bases and the J segment 7 bases; nucleotides outside the gene matches: 10. Per the germline V gene, CDR1 is DFQATT and CDR2 is SNEGSKA (reference sequence). CDR3 sequence reads: CSANSGAALNTQYF. In DNA form, the CDR3 reads TGCAGTGCTAATAGCGGGGCGGCACTTAATACGCAGTATTTT.

This rearrangement joins TRBV4-1 to TRBJ2-7; 8 nucleotides line up with TRBD2. Trimming cost V 4 bases and J 5 bases; bases outside gene matches: 7. CDR3 length: 14 residues. Germline V lookup: CDR1 MGHRA, CDR2 YSYEKL. CDR3 sequence (DNA): TGCGCCAGCAGCCGTAGCGGGGCTGGGGACGAGCAGTACTTC. This gives the protein CASSRSGAGDEQYF.

This clonotype was detected ten times or more. The chain joins TRBV12-3 or TRBV12-4 to TRBJ1-1, with D possibly matching TRBD1 (5 bases). The CDR3 is 15 residues long. V shed 5 bases and J shed 1 base, with 14 bases lying between them. CDR3 coding DNA: TGTGCCAGCAGTCCCCACGGGGCCTCGAACACTGAAGCTTTCTTT. Its protein product is CASSPHGASNTEAFF.

The rearrangement uses TRBV7-2 and TRBJ1-1; 7 bases are shared with TRBD1. Germline loops: CDR1 SGHTA, CDR2 FQGNSA. V shed 4 bases, J shed 5 bases, and the junction held 7 bases outside the gene matches. The CDR3 extends over 14 amino acids. CDR3 loop: CASSSTGRGTEAFF. CDR3 DNA: TGTGCCAGCAGCTCGACAGGGAGGGGGACTGAAGCTTTCTTT. Together with reference TRBV7-2 and TRBJ1-1, the CDR3 gives the full variable domain: GAGVSQSPSNKVTEKGKDVELRCDPISGHTALYWYRQSLGQGLEFLIYFQGNSAPDKSGLPSDRFSAERTGGSVSTLTIQRTQQEDSAVYLCASSSTGRGTEAFFGQGTRLTVV.

This sequence joins TRBV2 and TRBJ1-4; D unresolved. The CDR3 is made up of 11 amino acids. The germline gives CDR1 SNHLY, CDR2 FYNNEI. V lost 1 base to trimming and J lost 10 bases, with 4 bases between them. The CDR3 region is CASSEGGKLFF. As DNA, the CDR3 is TGTGCCAGCAGTGAAGGGGGAAAACTGTTTTTT.

The V call is TRBV20-1, the J call TRBJ2-7; D tentatively reads TRBD1 or TRBD2 (5 bases each). Looked up from germline, CDR1 is DFQATT and CDR2 is SNEGSKA (reference sequence). The CDR3 totals 15 residues. Trimming cost V 4 bases and J 1 base, with 17 bases left between them. The CDR3 DNA sequence: TGCAGTGCTACCCCCGCCGGGACCGGTTCCTACGAGCAGTACTTC. This translates into CSATPAGTGSYEQYF.

The gene calls are TRBV5-1 and TRBJ1-4; D is unclear. V lost 0 bases to trimming and J lost 4 bases, with 10 bases between them. The CDR3 length is 15 residues. CDR1 and CDR2 from the germline V gene are SGHRS and YFSETQ. This CDR3 is CASSLGADYNEKLFF. Here the CDR3 DNA reads TGCGCCAGCAGCTTGGGGGCGGATTATAATGAAAAACTGTTTTTT.

This clonotype has more than one count but fewer than ten. The chain is built from TRBV28 and TRBJ1-1; unclear D gene. This CDR3 region has 16 residues. The ends were cut back, 6 bases at V and 1 base at J, with 18 bases in the middle. The germline CDR1 and CDR2 sequences are MDHEN and SYDVKM. The CDR3 DNA is TGTGCCAGCAGCCGGCGGTGGGAGGGATCGAACACTGAAGCTTTCTTT. Its protein product is CASSRRWEGSNTEAFF.

This clonotype was picked up a small number of times. The chain uses TRBV5-1 and TRBJ2-3; D perhaps matches TRBD1 (6 bases). This CDR3 is built from 15 residues. CDR1 is SGHRS and CDR2 is YFSETQ in the germline V gene. V shed 2 bases and J shed 2 bases, with 12 bases lying between them. The CDR3 reads CASSLPTGTTDTQYF. Written as DNA, the CDR3 is TGCGCCAGCAGCTTACCTACAGGGACCACAGATACGCAGTATTTT.

V and J are TRBV9 and TRBJ1-2, with no clear D. V was cut by 0 bases and J by 3 bases, with 6 bases left in between. The CDR3 is 13 residues long. Germline CDR1 SGDLS, CDR2 YYNGEE. The CDR3 is CASSVGVDYGYTF. In DNA, the CDR3 is TGTGCCAGCAGCGTAGGGGTAGACTATGGCTACACCTTC.

This clonotype was seen many times. This chain connects TRBV10-3 to TRBJ1-6; 8 bases line up with TRBD1. This CDR3 contains 16 residues. Germline V CDR1 and CDR2: ENHRY, SYGVKD. After removal of 3 bases from V and 9 bases from J, the junction contained 10 bases not matched to a gene. The CDR3 spells CAISDRARDRSSPLHF. The CDR3 DNA is TGTGCCATCAGTGATCGTGCCAGGGACAGGTCTTCACCCCTCCACTTT.

V gene TRBV7-2 combines with J gene TRBJ1-2; tentatively, D is TRBD1 (6 bases). Trimming stripped 4 bases from V and 3 bases from J, with 12 bases between. CDR1 SGHTA and CDR2 FQGNSA come from the germline V gene. This CDR3 is 14 amino acids long. CDR3 sequence reads: CASSSGTTDYGYTF. Here the CDR3 DNA reads TGTGCCAGCAGCTCCGGGACAACCGACTATGGCTACACCTTC.

This clonotype has a handful of counts. This chain links TRBV20-1 with TRBJ2-1; 7 nucleotides align to TRBD2. Germline CDR1 reads DFQATT; CDR2 reads SNEGSKA (reference sequence). The CDR3 contains 11 residues. The V gene end was trimmed by 5 bases and the J gene end by 11 bases; junction bases not matched to a gene: 6. CDR3 loop: CSARAGEKQFF. The CDR3 nucleotides are TGCAGTGCTCGGGCGGGGGAAAAGCAGTTCTTC.

This clonotype was recorded at least ten times. The V and J genes are TRBV5-4 and TRBJ2-3; D perhaps matches TRBD2 (5 bases). There are 14 residues in the CDR3. Per the germline V gene, CDR1 is SGHNT and CDR2 is YYREEE (reference sequence). V lost 0 bases to trimming and J lost 6 bases, with 11 bases between them. The CDR3 sequence is CASSLVTGRDTQYF. CDR3 sequence (DNA): TGTGCCAGCAGCTTGGTTACGGGAAGGGATACGCAGTATTTT. The full variable domain, in which reference TRBV5-4 and TRBJ2-3 provide the parts outside the CDR3, is ETGVTQSPTHLIKTRGQQVTLRCSSQSGHNTVSWYQQALGQGPQFIFQYYREEENGRGNFPPRFSGLQFPNYSSELNVNALELDDSALYLCASSLVTGRDTQYFGPGTRLTVL.

This clonotype was counted many times. The CDR3 DNA sequence: TGTGCCAGCGGGACAGGGGAAAACTATGGCTACACCTTC. Translated: CASGTGENYGYTF. The chain uses TRBV2 and TRBJ1-2, with TRBD1 matching 10 bases. Germline V CDR1 and CDR2: SNHLY, FYNNEI. This CDR3 comprises 13 residues. The V and J ends lost 8 bases and 2 bases, in that order; junction bases with no gene match: 2.

The sample holds a few counts of this clonotype. J is TRBJ2-2 and V is TRBV7-2; D is undetermined. Per the germline V gene, CDR1 is SGHTA and CDR2 is FQGNSA. Deletions cut 6 bases from V and 4 bases from J, with 12 bases between. There are 14 residues in the CDR3. CDR3 nucleotides: TGTGCCAGCAGAGCTTCGTCCCCCACCGGGGAGCTGTTTTTT. It yields the protein CASRASSPTGELFF. The full variable domain, its missing parts supplied by reference TRBV7-2 and TRBJ2-2, is GAGVSQSPSNKVTEKGKDVELRCDPISGHTALYWYRQSLGQGLEFLIYFQGNSAPDKSGLPSDRFSAERTGGSVSTLTIQRTQQEDSAVYLCASRASSPTGELFFGEGSRLTVL.

The CDR3: CASRNSWGENEQFF. The CDR3 bases are TGTGCCAGCAGGAATTCGTGGGGGGAAAATGAGCAGTTCTTC. The chain employs TRBV12-3 or TRBV12-4 and TRBJ2-1; D is perhaps TRBD2 (6 bases). This CDR3 is built from 14 residues. The germline V and J ends were trimmed by 6 bases and 7 bases, with 16 bases remaining between them.

The chain combines TRBV5-1 with TRBJ2-2; D is possibly TRBD1 (6 bases). In germline, CDR1 is SGHRS, CDR2 YFSETQ. Trimming took 4 bases from V and 2 from J, leaving 12 bases between them. The CDR3 is 15 residues long. CDR3 loop: CASSMRTENTGELFF. The CDR3 coding sequence is TGCGCCAGCAGCATGAGGACAGAAAACACCGGGGAGCTGTTTTTT.